Listed below are T cell receptor beta chains from one sample, sequenced in a study of shared clonotypes between healthy human individuals. TCRdb's table, derived via immunoSEQ multiplex PCR, lists solely in-frame clones and lacks some. Of about a million clones listed, about 80% are singletons. Sequencing input: memory CD4+ T cells sorted from blood. The receptors here all came from a man between 18 and 35 years old in good health. Both conserved end residues are part of each CDR3.

len	v_gene	j_gene	CDR3aa
16	TRBV19	TRBJ1-5	CASSIGGVSSNQPQHF
16	TRBV5-8	TRBJ2-1	CASSRLGLAGVNEQFF
12	TRBV18	TRBJ2-1	CASSPRVGEQFF
14	TRBV5-4	TRBJ1-1	CASSPRTGSAEAFF
16	TRBV5-4	TRBJ1-6	CASSLDGDSYNSPLHF
19	TRBV12-5	TRBJ2-7	CASGLQTSGRVLPVPEQYF
13	TRBV28	TRBJ2-7	CASGTGPSYEQYF
14	TRBV5-1	TRBJ2-7	CASSGADPGYEQYF
12	TRBV29-1	TRBJ2-6	CSASSGANVLTF
16	TRBV27	TRBJ2-3	CASSSLAGIDADTQYF
14	TRBV5-6	TRBJ2-7	CASRTGTGVNSEYF
12	TRBV30	TRBJ1-2	CAWRVLGYGYTF
15	TRBV6-5	TRBJ1-2	CASSYSTRTGSAYTF
14	TRBV5-1	TRBJ1-4	CASSLADYNEKLFF